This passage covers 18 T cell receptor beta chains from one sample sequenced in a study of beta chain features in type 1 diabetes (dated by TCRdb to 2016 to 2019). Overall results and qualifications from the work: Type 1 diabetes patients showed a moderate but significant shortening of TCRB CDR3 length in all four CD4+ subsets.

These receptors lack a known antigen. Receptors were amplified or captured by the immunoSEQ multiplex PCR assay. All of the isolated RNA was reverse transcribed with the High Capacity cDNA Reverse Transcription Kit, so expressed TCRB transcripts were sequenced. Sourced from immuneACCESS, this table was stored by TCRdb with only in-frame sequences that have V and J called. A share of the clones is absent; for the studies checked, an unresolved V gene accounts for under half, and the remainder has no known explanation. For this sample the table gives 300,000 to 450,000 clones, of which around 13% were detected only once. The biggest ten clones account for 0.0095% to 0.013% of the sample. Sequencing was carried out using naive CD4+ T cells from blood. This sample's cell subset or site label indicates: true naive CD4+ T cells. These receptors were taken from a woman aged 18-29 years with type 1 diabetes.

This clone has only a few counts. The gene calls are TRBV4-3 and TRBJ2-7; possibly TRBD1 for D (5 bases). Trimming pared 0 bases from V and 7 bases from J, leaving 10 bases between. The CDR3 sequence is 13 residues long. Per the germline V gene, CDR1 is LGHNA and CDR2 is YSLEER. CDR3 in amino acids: CASSQEPAGEQYF. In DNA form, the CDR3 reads TGCGCCAGCAGCCAAGAACCCGCAGGGGAGCAGTACTTC.

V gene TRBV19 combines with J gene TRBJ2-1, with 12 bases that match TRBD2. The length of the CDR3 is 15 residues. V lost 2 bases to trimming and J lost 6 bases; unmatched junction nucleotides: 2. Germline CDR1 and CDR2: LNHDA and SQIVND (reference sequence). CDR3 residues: CASSILAGGINEQFF. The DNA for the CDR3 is TGTGCCAGTAGTATACTAGCGGGGGGGATCAATGAGCAGTTCTTC.

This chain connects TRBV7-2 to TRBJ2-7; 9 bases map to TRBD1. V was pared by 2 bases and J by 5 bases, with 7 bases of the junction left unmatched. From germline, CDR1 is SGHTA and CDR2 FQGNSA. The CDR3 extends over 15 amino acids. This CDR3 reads CASSLMSGQGDEQYF. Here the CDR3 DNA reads TGTGCCAGCAGCTTAATGTCGGGACAGGGAGACGAGCAGTACTTC.

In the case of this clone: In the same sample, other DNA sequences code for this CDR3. The CDR3 reads CASSPPAGSYEQYF. CDR3 in DNA: TGTGCCAGCTCACCACCGGCTGGCTCCTACGAGCAGTACTTC. The rearrangement joins TRBV18 to TRBJ2-7; the D is unclear. The germline gives CDR1 KGHSH, CDR2 LQKENI. The CDR3 consists of 14 residues. Trimming stripped 0 bases from V and 0 bases from J, with 6 bases between.

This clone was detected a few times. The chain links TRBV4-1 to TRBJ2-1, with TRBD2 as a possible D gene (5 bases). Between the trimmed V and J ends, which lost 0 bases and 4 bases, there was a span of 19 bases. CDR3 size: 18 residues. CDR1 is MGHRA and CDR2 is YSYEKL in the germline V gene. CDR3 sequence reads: CASSQDLAQRTRYNEQFF. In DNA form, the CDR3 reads TGCGCCAGCAGCCAAGATTTGGCCCAGCGGACCCGATACAATGAGCAGTTCTTC.

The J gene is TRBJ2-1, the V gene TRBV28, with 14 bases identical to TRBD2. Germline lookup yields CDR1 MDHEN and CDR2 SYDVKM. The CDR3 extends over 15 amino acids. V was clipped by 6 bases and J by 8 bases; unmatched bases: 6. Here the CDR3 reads CASRPGLAGAHEQFF. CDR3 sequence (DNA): TGTGCCAGCAGGCCGGGACTAGCGGGAGCCCATGAGCAGTTCTTC.

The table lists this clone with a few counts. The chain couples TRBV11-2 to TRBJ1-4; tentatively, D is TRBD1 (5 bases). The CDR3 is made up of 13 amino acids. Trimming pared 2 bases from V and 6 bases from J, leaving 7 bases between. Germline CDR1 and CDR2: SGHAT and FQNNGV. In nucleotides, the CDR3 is TGTGCCAGCAGCTTATCCAGGGATGAAAAACTGTTTTTT. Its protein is CASSLSRDEKLFF.

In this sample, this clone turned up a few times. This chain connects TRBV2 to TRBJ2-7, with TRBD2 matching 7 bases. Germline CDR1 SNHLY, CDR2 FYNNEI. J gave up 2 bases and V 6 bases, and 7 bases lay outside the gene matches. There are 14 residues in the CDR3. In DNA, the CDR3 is TGTGCCAGCAGACTAGCGAAATATACCTACGAGCAGTACTTC. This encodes CASRLAKYTYEQYF.

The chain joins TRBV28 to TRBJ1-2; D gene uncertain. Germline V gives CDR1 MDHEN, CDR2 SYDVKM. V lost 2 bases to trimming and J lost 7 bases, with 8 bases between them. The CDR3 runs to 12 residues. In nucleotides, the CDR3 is TGTGCCAGCAGTTTAGGAGGGCCTGGCTACACCTTC. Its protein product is CASSLGGPGYTF.

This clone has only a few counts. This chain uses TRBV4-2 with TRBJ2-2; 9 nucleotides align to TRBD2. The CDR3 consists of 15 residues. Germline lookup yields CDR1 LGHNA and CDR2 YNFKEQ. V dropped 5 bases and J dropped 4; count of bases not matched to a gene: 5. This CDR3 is CASSIAGASTGELFF. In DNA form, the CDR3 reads TGTGCCAGCAGCATAGCGGGAGCTAGCACCGGGGAGCTGTTTTTT.

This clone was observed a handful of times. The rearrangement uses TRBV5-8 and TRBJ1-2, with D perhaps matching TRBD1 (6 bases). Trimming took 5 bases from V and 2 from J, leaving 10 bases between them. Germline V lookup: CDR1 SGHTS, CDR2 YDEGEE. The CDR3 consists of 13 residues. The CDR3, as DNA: TGTGCCAGCAGGGGGGCGCAAAACTATGGCTACACCTTC. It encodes CASRGAQNYGYTF.

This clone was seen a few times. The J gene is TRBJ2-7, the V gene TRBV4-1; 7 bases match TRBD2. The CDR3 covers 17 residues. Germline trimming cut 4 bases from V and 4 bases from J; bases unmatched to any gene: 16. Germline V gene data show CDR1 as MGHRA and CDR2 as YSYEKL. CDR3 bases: TGCGCCAGCAGCCTTCTACCCGGGATAGCGGGTACGTACGAGCAGTACTTC. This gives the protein CASSLLPGIAGTYEQYF.

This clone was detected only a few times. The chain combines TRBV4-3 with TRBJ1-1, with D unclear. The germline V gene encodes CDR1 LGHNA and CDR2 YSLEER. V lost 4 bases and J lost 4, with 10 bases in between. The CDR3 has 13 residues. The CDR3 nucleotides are TGCGCCAGCAGCCGCGTAGCGGGCACTGAAGCTTTCTTT. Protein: CASSRVAGTEAFF.

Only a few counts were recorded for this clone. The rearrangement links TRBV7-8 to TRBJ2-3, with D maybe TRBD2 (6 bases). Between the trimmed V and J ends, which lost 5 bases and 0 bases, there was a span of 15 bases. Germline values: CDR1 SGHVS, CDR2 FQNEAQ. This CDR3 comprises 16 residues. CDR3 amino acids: CASSPLGGDSTDTQYF. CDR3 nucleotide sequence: TGTGCCAGCAGCCCCCTGGGCGGGGATAGCACAGATACGCAGTATTTT.

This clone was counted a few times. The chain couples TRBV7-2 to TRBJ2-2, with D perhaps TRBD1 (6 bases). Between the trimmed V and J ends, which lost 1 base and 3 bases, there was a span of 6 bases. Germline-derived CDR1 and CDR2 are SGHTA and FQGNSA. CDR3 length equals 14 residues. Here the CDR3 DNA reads TGTGCCAGCAGCTTAGAGGGGGACACCGGGGAGCTGTTTTTT. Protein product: CASSLEGDTGELFF.

CDR3 DNA sequence: TGCGCCAGCAGCTCCGGGACAGGGGCCACCGGGGAGCTGTTTTTT. Translated, it gives CASSSGTGATGELFF. The chain joins TRBV5-1 to TRBJ2-2; 10 nucleotides align to TRBD1. The CDR3 sequence is 15 residues long. V dropped 3 bases and J dropped 4; count of bases not matched to a gene: 3. Per the germline V gene, CDR1 is SGHRS and CDR2 is YFSETQ.

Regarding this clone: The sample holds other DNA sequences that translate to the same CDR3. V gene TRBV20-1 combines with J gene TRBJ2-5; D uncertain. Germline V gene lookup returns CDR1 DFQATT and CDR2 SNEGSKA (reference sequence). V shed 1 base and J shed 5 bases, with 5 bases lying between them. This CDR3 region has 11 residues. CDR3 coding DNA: TGCAGTGCTAGAGTTCGGGAGACCCAGTACTTC. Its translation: CSARVRETQYF.

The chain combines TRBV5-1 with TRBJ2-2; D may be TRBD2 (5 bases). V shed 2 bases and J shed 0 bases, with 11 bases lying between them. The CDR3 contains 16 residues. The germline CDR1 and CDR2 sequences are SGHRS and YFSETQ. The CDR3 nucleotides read TGCGCCAGCAGCTTTCTTGCCGGGACGAACACCGGGGAGCTGTTTTTT. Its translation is CASSFLAGTNTGELFF.